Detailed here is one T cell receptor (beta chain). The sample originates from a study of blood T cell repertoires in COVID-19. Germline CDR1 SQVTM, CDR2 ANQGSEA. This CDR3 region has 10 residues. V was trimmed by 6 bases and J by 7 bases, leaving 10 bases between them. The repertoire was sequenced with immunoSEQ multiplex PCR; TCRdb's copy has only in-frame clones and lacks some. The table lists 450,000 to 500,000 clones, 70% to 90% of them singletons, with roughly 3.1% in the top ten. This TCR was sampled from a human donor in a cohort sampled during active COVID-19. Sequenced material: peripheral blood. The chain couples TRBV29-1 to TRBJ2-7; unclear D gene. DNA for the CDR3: TGCAGCGTAATGACGGGTGAGCAGTACTTC. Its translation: CSVMTGEQYF.